What follows are 26 T cell receptor beta chains derived from one specimen sequenced in a study of vaccination effects on CD4 cells after COVID-19. These receptors' antigens are unknown. Having been cultured for around ten days, the cells underwent CD4+ T cell isolation. Vaccination of participants consisted of two doses of either the BNT162b2 or mRNA-1273 vaccine. Assay: immunoSEQ multiplex PCR; the TCRdb copy retains only in-frame clones and omits some. The data hold some 66,000 clones, with less than 85% observed a single time. Sequenced material: CD4+ T cells from PBMCs cultured without peptide, taken after COVID-19 vaccination. Receptors were obtained from a human donor who received a COVID-19 vaccine.

V is TRBV7-2 and J is TRBJ1-5; D is unresolved. Germline values: CDR1 SGHTA, CDR2 FQGNSA. The V end was cut by 4 bases, the J end by 4 bases, with 5 bases between. This CDR3 spans 12 amino acids. DNA of the CDR3: TGTGCCAGCAGCTCCCCGAATCAGCCCCAGCATTTT. This sequence encodes CASSSPNQPQHF.

The V and J genes are TRBV6-6 and TRBJ1-6; no firm D call. The CDR3 sequence is 13 residues long. Trimming removed 4 bases at V and 9 bases at J, with 10 bases between. Looked up from germline, CDR1 is MNHNY and CDR2 is SVGAGI (reference sequence). The CDR3 region has the DNA TGTGCCAGCAGTTCCATTGGAGGTTCACCCCTCCACTTT. This encodes CASSSIGGSPLHF.

The rearrangement links TRBV24-1 to TRBJ2-5; weak D call: TRBD1 (6 bases). The CDR3 has 16 amino acids. Germline V CDR1 and CDR2: KGHDR, SFDVKD. V dropped 0 bases and J dropped 2 bases, with 12 bases sitting between them. CDR3 region: CATSDLTGPTQETQYF. DNA for the CDR3: TGTGCCACCAGTGATTTGACAGGGCCAACGCAAGAGACCCAGTACTTC.

CDR3 in amino acids: CATSANRGSLTGELFF. The DNA for the CDR3 is TGTGCCACCAGTGCCAACAGGGGATCCTTAACCGGGGAGCTGTTTTTT. The chain employs TRBV24-1 and TRBJ2-2; 7 bases map to TRBD1. With 5 bases clipped from V and 5 bases from J, the junction kept 10 bases outside the gene matches. The CDR3 loop spans 16 amino acids. Germline V gene lookup returns CDR1 KGHDR and CDR2 SFDVKD.

The sample holds a few counts of this clone. This chain uses TRBV24-1 with TRBJ2-3; D possibly corresponds to TRBD2 (5 bases). This CDR3 contains 15 residues. Germline V CDR1 and CDR2: KGHDR, SFDVKD. Between the trimmed V and J ends, which lost 4 bases and 4 bases, there was a span of 14 bases. The CDR3 loop reads CATSEHAGIADTQYF. CDR3 coding DNA: TGTGCCACCAGTGAACATGCCGGGATCGCAGATACGCAGTATTTT.

The chain combines TRBV2 with TRBJ1-5; TRBD1 might be the D (5 bases). CDR3 size: 14 residues. Per the germline V gene, CDR1 is SNHLY and CDR2 is FYNNEI. Trimming stripped 5 bases from V and 3 bases from J, with 11 bases between. The CDR3 region has the DNA TGTGCCAGCAGTCAGGACACCCTCAATCAGCCCCAGCATTTT. It encodes CASSQDTLNQPQHF.

This clone came up once. V usage is TRBV6-5 and J usage is TRBJ2-7, with 8 positions matching TRBD1. In germline, CDR1 is MNHEY, CDR2 SVGAGI. This CDR3 has 15 amino acids. The J segment lost 5 bases and the V segment lost 7 bases, leaving 13 bases of the junction unmatched. Written as DNA, the CDR3 is TGTGCCAGCAAGTTTACCGGACAGGGACCGAACGAGCAGTACGTC. It codes for CASKFTGQGPNEQYV.

This clone was seen a handful of times. The chain recombines TRBV2 with TRBJ2-7; D could derive from TRBD1 or TRBD2 (5 bases each). V gave up 6 bases and J gave up 2 bases, with 11 bases separating them. Germline V lookup: CDR1 SNHLY, CDR2 FYNNEI. This CDR3 region has 13 residues. The CDR3 DNA follows: TGTGCCAGCAGGGACTGGGGGACCTACGAGCAGTACGTC. This encodes CASRDWGTYEQYV.

The chain is built from TRBV6-1 and TRBJ1-3; maybe TRBD1 (5 bases). The CDR3 sequence is 15 residues long. V was pared by 2 bases and J by 5 bases, with 13 bases between. Germline CDR1 reads MNHNS; CDR2 reads SASEGT. The CDR3 DNA sequence: TGTGCCAGCAGTGAACAAAGACAGCGGAGAAACACCATATATTTT. Protein sequence: CASSEQRQRRNTIYF.

The rearrangement links TRBV6-5 to TRBJ1-2; D gene uncertain. The CDR3 is 13 amino acids. V lost 5 bases, J lost 0 bases, and 7 bases lay in between. In germline, CDR1 is MNHEY, CDR2 SVGAGI. In DNA form, the CDR3 reads TGTGCCAGCAGTCTAGGGCCTAACTATGGCTACACCTTC. Translated: CASSLGPNYGYTF.

The chain combines TRBV6-5 with TRBJ1-1; D might be TRBD1 (6 bases). Trimming pared 6 bases from V and 6 bases from J, leaving 17 bases between. CDR1 is MNHEY and CDR2 is SVGAGI in the germline V gene. The CDR3 sequence is 14 residues long. The CDR3 DNA sequence: TGTGCCAGCAGACCCCAGGGGCGTAGCGCTGAAGCTTTCTTT. As protein: CASRPQGRSAEAFF.

This rearrangement joins TRBV18 to TRBJ1-1, with 8 positions matching TRBD1. Per the germline V gene, CDR1 is KGHSH and CDR2 is LQKENI. J lost 3 bases, V lost 2 bases, and 8 bases had no gene match. The CDR3 runs to 16 residues. In nucleotides, the CDR3 is TGTGCCAGCTCACCATACAGGGGGAGAAGTCACACTGAAGCTTTCTTT. Encoded protein: CASSPYRGRSHTEAFF.

This chain connects TRBV12-3 or TRBV12-4 to TRBJ1-4; D not resolved. The CDR3 runs to 13 residues. V was pared by 6 bases and J by 3 bases, with 8 bases between. The CDR3 reads CASSSSANEKLFF. Written as DNA, the CDR3 is TGTGCCAGCAGCTCATCGGCTAATGAAAAACTGTTTTTT.

V is TRBV6-5 and J is TRBJ2-7; 13 nucleotides agree with TRBD2. Per germline, CDR1 MNHEY and CDR2 SVGAGI. V gave up 2 bases and J gave up 2 bases; unmatched junction bases: 3. The CDR3 runs to 16 residues. As DNA, the CDR3 is TGTGCCAGCAGTTACCGGACTAGCGGGAGTACCTACGAGCAGTACGTC. Its protein is CASSYRTSGSTYEQYV.

This chain connects TRBV7-2 to TRBJ2-6; TRBD1 or TRBD2 may be the D gene (5 bases each). The germline V gene encodes CDR1 SGHTA and CDR2 FQGNSA. V was pared by 6 bases and J by 4 bases, with 13 bases between. The CDR3 consists of 15 residues. This chain's CDR3 is CASRQRGNGANVLTF. CDR3 nucleotides: TGTGCCAGCAGGCAGAGGGGTAACGGGGCCAACGTCCTGACTTTC.

J is TRBJ1-6 and V is TRBV6-5; 8 nucleotides line up with TRBD1. Germline V CDR1 and CDR2: MNHEY, SVGAGI. The V and J ends lost 10 bases and 3 bases, in that order; junction bases with no gene match: 5. The CDR3 runs 14 residues. In nucleotides, the CDR3 is TGTGCCATCCCACAGGGGGACTATAATTCACCCCTCCACTTT. Its protein product is CAIPQGDYNSPLHF.

This clone showed up just a few times. J is TRBJ1-2 and V is TRBV3-1 (or the pseudogene TRBV3-2); 10 positions match TRBD1. CDR1 is LGHDT and CDR2 is YNNKEL in the germline V gene (reference sequence). CDR3 size: 14 residues. With 4 bases clipped from V and 7 bases from J, the junction kept 6 bases outside the gene matches. DNA of the CDR3: TGTGCCAGCAGCCCCCTTGGGACAGGGGTTGGCTACACCTTC. This encodes CASSPLGTGVGYTF.

This clone has only a few counts. The J gene is TRBJ1-6, the V gene TRBV2; 8 nucleotides line up with TRBD1. The germline CDR1 and CDR2 sequences are SNHLY and FYNNEI. This CDR3 region has 14 residues. V gave up 4 bases and J gave up 7 bases; unmatched junction bases: 3. Here the CDR3 DNA reads TGTGCCAGCAGTGTACAGGGGGAAAATTCACCCCTCCACTTT. Protein sequence: CASSVQGENSPLHF.

CDR3 DNA sequence: TGCGCCAGCAGCCAAGCTGACGGGGCTAACTATGGCTACACCTTC. This gives the protein CASSQADGANYGYTF. V gene TRBV4-1 combines with J gene TRBJ1-2; D is unclear. The V gene lost 1 base and the J gene lost 0 bases, with 9 bases spanning the gap. The CDR3 totals 15 residues. Germline CDR1 and CDR2: MGHRA and YSYEKL.

CDR3 in DNA: TGCAGCGTTGAAGATCTAAGGGGTGTAAAAGAAAAACTGTTTTTT. Translated, it gives CSVEDLRGVKEKLFF. V and J are TRBV29-1 and TRBJ1-4; maybe TRBD1 (5 bases). V dropped 0 bases and J dropped 8 bases, with 16 bases sitting between them. This CDR3 is 15 amino acids long. Germline V gives CDR1 SQVTM, CDR2 ANQGSEA.

The genes are TRBV6-2 or TRBV6-3 and TRBJ2-1; D not certain. This CDR3 region has 13 residues. Trimming left V 3 bases short and J 4 bases short, with 7 bases between. The germline V gene has CDR1 MNHEY and CDR2 SVGEGT. CDR3 loop: CASSYDVYNEQFF. CDR3 nucleotides: TGTGCCAGCAGTTATGACGTATACAATGAGCAGTTCTTC.

The CDR3 DNA reads as TGCGCCAGCAGCTTCTCCAGGGGCTTCGCAGATACGCAGTATTTT. Its protein product is CASSFSRGFADTQYF. The chain employs TRBV5-1 and TRBJ2-3; D may be TRBD1 (6 bases). The CDR3 runs 15 residues. Trimming cost V 2 bases and J 4 bases, with 14 bases left between them. Germline V gene data show CDR1 as SGHRS and CDR2 as YFSETQ.

The genes are TRBV6-4 and TRBJ2-2; D gene uncertain. Trimming took 3 bases from V and 1 from J, leaving 6 bases between them. CDR1 and CDR2 (germline): MRHNA, SNTAGT. The CDR3 loop spans 14 amino acids. CDR3 loop: CASSENLNTGELFF. The CDR3 DNA reads as TGTGCCAGCAGTGAAAATTTGAACACCGGGGAGCTGTTTTTT.

This sequence joins TRBV6-5 and TRBJ1-5; D is unclear. Germline CDR1 reads MNHEY; CDR2 reads SVGAGI. The CDR3 runs 15 residues. The V gene lost 6 bases and the J gene lost 3 bases, with 15 bases spanning the gap. CDR3 DNA: TGTGCCAGCAGAGAGGCAGTTGTTTCCAATCAGCCCCAGCATTTT. Encoded protein: CASREAVVSNQPQHF.

The chain recombines TRBV9 with TRBJ2-2, with 8 bases matching TRBD2. Germline-derived CDR1 and CDR2 are SGDLS and YYNGEE. The CDR3 has 15 residues. V shed 3 bases, J shed 7 bases, and the junction held 8 bases outside the gene matches. As DNA, the CDR3 is TGTGCCAGCAGCGGAGCGGGACTAGACAACGGGGAGCTGTTTTTT. Protein product: CASSGAGLDNGELFF.

The J gene is TRBJ2-6, the V gene TRBV9, with a tentative D call TRBD2 (6 bases). The CDR3 runs to 16 residues. Germline V gives CDR1 SGDLS, CDR2 YYNGEE. The V gene lost 4 bases and the J gene lost 4 bases, with 15 bases spanning the gap. The chain's CDR3 is CASSLGLFAGANVLTF. CDR3 sequence (DNA): TGTGCCAGCAGCTTGGGACTTTTTGCCGGGGCCAACGTCCTGACTTTC.